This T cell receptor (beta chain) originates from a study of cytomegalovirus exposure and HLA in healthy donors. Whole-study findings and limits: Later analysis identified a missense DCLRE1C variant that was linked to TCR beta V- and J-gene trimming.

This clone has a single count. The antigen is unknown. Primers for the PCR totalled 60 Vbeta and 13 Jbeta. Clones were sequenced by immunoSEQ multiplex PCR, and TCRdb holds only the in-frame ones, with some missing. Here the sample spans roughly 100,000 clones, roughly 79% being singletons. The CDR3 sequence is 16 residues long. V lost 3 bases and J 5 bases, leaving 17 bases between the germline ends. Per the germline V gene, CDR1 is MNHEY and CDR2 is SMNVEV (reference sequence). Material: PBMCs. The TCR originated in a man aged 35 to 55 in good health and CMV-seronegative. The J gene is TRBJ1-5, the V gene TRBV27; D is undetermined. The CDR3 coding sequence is TGTGCCAGCAGTTTGTTGTCCGGGGTCGAAGATCAGCCCCAGCATTTT. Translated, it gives CASSLLSGVEDQPQHF.